This T cell receptor (beta chain) originates from a study of blood T cell repertoires in COVID-19. Study background: Spain, Italy and the United States supplied samples that represented acute and convalescent COVID-19. T cells, B-cell-depleted T cells, or PBMCs supplied cDNA or gDNA.

Seattle's enrolled individuals joined amid active infection and were then monitored longitudinally. Authors' data handling: Reference gene primer amplification gave estimated nucleated cell counts. Sequencing used immunoSEQ multiplex PCR; TCRdb keeps in-frame clones, though not all of them. From that table come the V and J calls and clone size; the DNA was used to work out D and trimming. The top ten clones hold under 2.5% of a sample with some 270,000 clones, 90% of them seen once. Germline lookup yields CDR1 SGHDT and CDR2 YYEEEE. Trimming cost V 4 bases and J 0 bases, with 22 bases left between them. The CDR3 totals 18 residues.

Input material: peripheral blood. The rearrangement links TRBV5-6 to TRBJ1-1; maybe TRBD1 (6 bases). The clonotype was recovered from a woman aged 55-69 years with COVID-19, enrolled during active disease. DNA of the CDR3: TGTGCCAGCAGCGCCTTGACCGGGGGGCAGAGGTTGAACACTGAAGCTTTCTTT. Translating it yields CASSALTGGQRLNTEAFF.